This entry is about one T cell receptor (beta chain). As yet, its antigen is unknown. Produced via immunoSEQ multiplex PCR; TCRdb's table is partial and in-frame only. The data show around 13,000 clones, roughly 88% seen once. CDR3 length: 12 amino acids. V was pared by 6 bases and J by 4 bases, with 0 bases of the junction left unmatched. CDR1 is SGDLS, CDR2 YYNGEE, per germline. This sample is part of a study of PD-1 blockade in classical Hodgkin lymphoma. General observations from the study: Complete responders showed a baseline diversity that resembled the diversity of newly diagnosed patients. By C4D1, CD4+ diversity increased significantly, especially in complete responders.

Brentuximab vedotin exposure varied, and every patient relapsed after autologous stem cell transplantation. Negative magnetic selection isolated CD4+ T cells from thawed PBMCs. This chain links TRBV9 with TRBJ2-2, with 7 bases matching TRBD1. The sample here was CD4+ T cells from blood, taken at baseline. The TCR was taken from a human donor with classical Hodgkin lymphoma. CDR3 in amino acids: CASTGGTGELFF. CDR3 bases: TGTGCCAGCACAGGGGGCACCGGGGAGCTGTTTTTT.